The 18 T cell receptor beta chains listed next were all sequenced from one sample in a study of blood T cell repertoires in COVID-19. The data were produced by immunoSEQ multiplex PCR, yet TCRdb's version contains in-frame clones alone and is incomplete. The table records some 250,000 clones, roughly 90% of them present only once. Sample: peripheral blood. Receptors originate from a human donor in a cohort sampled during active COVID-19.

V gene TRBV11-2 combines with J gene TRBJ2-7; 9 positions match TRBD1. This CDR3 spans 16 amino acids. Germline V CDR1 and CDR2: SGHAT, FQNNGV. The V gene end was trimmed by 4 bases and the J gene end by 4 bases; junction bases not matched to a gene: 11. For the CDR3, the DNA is TGTGCCAGCAGCTCTCCCTACAGGGGGCGAGGATACGAGCAGTACTTC. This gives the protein CASSSPYRGRGYEQYF.

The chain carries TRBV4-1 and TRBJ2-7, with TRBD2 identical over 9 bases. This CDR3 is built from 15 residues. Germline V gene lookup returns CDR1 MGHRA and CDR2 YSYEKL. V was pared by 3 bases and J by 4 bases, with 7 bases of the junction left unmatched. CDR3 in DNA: TGCGCCAGCAGCCACCCCCCTAGCGGGAATTACGAGCAGTACTTC. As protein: CASSHPPSGNYEQYF.

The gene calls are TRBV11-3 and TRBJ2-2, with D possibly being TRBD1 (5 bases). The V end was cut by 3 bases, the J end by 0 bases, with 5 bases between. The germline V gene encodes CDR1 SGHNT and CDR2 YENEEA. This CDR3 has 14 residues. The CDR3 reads CASSLTANTGELFF. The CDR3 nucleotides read TGTGCCAGCAGCTTGACAGCGAACACCGGGGAGCTGTTTTTT.

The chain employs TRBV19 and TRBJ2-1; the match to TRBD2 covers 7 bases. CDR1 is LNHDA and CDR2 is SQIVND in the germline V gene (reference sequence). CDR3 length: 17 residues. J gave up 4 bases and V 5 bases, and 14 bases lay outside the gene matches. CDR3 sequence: CASSLHQGLGIYNEQFF. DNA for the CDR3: TGTGCCAGTAGTCTGCACCAAGGACTAGGCATATACAATGAGCAGTTCTTC.

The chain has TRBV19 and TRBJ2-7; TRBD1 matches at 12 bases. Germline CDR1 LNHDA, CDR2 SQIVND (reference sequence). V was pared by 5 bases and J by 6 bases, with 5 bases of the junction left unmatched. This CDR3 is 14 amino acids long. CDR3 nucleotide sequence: TGTGCCAGTAGTGGGACAGGGGGCGCGATCGAGCAGTACTTC. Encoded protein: CASSGTGGAIEQYF.

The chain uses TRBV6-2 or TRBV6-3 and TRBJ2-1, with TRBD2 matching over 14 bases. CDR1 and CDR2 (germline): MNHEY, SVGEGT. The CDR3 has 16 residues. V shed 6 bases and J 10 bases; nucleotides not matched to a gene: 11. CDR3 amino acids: CASSLNPGLAGAEQFF. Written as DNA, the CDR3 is TGTGCCAGCAGCCTTAACCCGGGACTAGCGGGAGCGGAGCAGTTCTTC.

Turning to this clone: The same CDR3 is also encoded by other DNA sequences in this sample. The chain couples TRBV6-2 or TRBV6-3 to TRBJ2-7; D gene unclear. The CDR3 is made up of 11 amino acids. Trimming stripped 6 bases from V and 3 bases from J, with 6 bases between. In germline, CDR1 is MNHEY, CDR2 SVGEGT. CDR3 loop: CASSTNYEQYF. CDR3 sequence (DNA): TGTGCCAGCAGCACAAACTACGAGCAGTACTTC.

This CDR3 is CANPGQEDSGYTF. CDR3 bases: TGTGCCAACCCGGGACAGGAAGATAGTGGCTACACCTTC. V usage is TRBV6-4 and J usage is TRBJ1-2, with TRBD1 matching 8 bases. CDR3 length: 13 amino acids. V shed 10 bases, J shed 7 bases, and the junction held 11 bases outside the gene matches. The germline V gene has CDR1 MRHNA and CDR2 SNTAGT.

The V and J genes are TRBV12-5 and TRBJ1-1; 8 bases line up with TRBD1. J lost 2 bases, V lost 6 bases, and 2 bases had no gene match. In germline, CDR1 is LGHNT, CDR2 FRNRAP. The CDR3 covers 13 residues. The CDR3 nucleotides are TGTGCTAGTGGAACAGGGGGTAACACTGAAGCTTTCTTT. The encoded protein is CASGTGGNTEAFF.

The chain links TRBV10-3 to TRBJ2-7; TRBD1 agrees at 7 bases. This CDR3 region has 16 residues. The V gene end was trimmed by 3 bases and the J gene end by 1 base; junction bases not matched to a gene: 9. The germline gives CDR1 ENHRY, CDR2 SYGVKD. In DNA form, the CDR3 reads TGTGCCATCAGTGAAAAACTCCGGGACAGTTCCTACGAGCAGTACTTC. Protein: CAISEKLRDSSYEQYF.

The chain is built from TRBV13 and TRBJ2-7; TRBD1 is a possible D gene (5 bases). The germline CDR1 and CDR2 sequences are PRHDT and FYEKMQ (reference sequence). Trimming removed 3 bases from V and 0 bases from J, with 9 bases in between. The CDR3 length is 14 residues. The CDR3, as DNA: TGTGCCAGCAGCTTCGACAGAGGCTCCTACGAGCAGTACTTC. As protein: CASSFDRGSYEQYF.

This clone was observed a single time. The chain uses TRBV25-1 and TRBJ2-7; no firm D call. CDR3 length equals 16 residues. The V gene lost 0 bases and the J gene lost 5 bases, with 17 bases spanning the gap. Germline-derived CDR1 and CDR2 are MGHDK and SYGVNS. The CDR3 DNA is TGTGCCAGCAGTGAATATGTCACAGCCGAGCATCACGAGCAGTACTTC. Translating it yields CASSEYVTAEHHEQYF.

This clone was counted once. CDR3 residues: CASTVGTGVETYEQYF. The CDR3 coding sequence is TGTGCCAGCACCGTGGGGACAGGGGTCGAAACCTACGAGCAGTACTTC. The gene calls are TRBV27 and TRBJ2-7; 10 bases are shared with TRBD1. Germline CDR1 reads MNHEY; CDR2 reads SMNVEV (reference sequence). The CDR3 is 16 amino acids. After removal of 7 bases from V and 2 bases from J, the junction contained 11 bases not matched to a gene.

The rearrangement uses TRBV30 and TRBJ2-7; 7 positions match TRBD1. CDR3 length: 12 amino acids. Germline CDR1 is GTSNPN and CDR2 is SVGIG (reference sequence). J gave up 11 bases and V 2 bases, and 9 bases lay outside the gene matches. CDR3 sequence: CAWSLRGTEKYF. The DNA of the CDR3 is TGTGCCTGGAGTTTAAGGGGGACAGAGAAGTACTTC.

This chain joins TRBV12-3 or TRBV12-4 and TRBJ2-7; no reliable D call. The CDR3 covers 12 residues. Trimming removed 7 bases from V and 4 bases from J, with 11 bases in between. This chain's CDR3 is CASTGSRYEQYF. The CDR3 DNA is TGTGCCAGCACGGGTAGCCGGTACGAGCAGTACTTC.

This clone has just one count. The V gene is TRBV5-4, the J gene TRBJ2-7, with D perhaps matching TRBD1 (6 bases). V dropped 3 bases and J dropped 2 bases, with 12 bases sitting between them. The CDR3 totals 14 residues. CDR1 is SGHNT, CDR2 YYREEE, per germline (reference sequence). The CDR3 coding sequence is TGTGCCAGCAGCTCCCGGGACATTCCCTACGAGCAGTACTTC. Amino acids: CASSSRDIPYEQYF.

The CDR3 DNA reads TGTGCCAGCAGTTACACAACCCAATTCCAGTATTTT. The encoded protein is CASSYTTQFQYF. The chain employs TRBV6-2 or TRBV6-3 and TRBJ2-3; D is ambiguous. V was pared by 2 bases and J by 12 bases, with 12 bases between. The CDR3 covers 12 residues. Germline V gene sequence: CDR1 MNHEY, CDR2 SVGEGT.

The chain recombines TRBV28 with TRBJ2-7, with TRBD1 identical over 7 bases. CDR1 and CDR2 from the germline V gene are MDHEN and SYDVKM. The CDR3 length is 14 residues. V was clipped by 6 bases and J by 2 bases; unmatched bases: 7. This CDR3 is CASRLQGFAYEQYF. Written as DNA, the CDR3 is TGTGCCAGCAGACTACAGGGGTTTGCCTACGAGCAGTACTTC.